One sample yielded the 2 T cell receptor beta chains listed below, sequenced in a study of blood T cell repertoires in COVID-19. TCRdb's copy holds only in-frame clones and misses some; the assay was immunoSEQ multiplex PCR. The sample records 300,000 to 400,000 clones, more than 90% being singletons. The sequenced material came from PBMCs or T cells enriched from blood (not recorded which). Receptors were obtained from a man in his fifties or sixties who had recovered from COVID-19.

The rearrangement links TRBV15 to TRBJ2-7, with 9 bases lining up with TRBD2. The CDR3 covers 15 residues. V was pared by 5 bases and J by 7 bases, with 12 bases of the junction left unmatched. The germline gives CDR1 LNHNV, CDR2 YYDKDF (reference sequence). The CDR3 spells CATSPPTSGTREQYF. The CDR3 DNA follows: TGTGCCACCAGCCCACCGACTAGCGGTACGCGGGAGCAGTACTTC. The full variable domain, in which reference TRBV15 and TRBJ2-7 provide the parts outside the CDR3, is DAMVIQNPRYQVTQFGKPVTLSCSQTLNHNVMYWYQQKSSQAPKLLFHYYDKDFNNEADTPDNFQSRRPNTSFCFLDIRSPGLGDTAMYLCATSPPTSGTREQYFGPGTRLTVT.

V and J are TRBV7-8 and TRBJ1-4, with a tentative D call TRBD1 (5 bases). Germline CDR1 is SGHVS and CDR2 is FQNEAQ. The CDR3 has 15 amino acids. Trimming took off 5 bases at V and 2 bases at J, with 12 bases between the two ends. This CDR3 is CASSPWTHTNEKLFF. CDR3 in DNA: TGTGCCAGCAGCCCTTGGACACATACTAATGAAAAACTGTTTTTT.